Following are 28 T cell receptor beta chains from one sample sequenced in a study of blood T cells in healthy people across ages. Then a second PCR, running roughly 7 to 11 cycles, was carried out with a sample-barcoded 5' primer and a J-beta primer mix. TCRdb analysed the 5' RACE reads with MiXCR anew, one entry per CDR3 protein. The sample records hundreds of thousands of distinct CDR3 sequences, approximately 31% being singletons. The sample was blood. The receptors stem from an elderly woman in good health.

The chain carries TRBV7-2 and TRBJ2-1; 9 bases match TRBD2. The V and J ends lost 4 bases and 4 bases, in that order; junction bases with no gene match: 5. CDR1 is SGHTA and CDR2 is FQGNSA in the germline V gene. The length of the CDR3 is 15 residues. The CDR3 spells CASSSGTSQYNEQFF. The CDR3 DNA follows: TGTGCCAGCAGCTCCGGGACTAGCCAATACAATGAGCAGTTCTTC.

This clonotype was seen only a few times. The chain recombines TRBV12-3 or TRBV12-4 with TRBJ1-5; tentatively, D is TRBD1 (6 bases). V lost 6 bases, J lost 2 bases, and 14 bases lay in between. The CDR3 consists of 15 residues. In nucleotides, the CDR3 is TGTGCCAGCAGACGGGCAGGGGAGGGCAATCAGCCCCAGCATTTT. Translation gives CASRRAGEGNQPQHF.

V is TRBV5-4 and J is TRBJ2-1, with 9 bases matching TRBD2. V gave up 4 bases and J gave up 0 bases; unmatched junction bases: 8. There are 17 residues in the CDR3. Germline V lookup: CDR1 SGHNT, CDR2 YYREEE (reference sequence). Here the CDR3 DNA reads TGTGCCAGCAGCGGTGGGGCGGGGGGGCCCTCCTACAATGAGCAGTTCTTC. It specifies CASSGGAGGPSYNEQFF.

This clonotype appeared a few times. The chain is built from TRBV20-1 and TRBJ1-2; no clear D gene. Trimming stripped 3 bases from V and 0 bases from J, with 8 bases between. Germline V gene sequence: CDR1 DFQATT, CDR2 SNEGSKA (reference sequence). The CDR3 extends over 13 amino acids. The CDR3 reads CSASGSTNYGYTF. The DNA of the CDR3 is TGCAGTGCTAGTGGGAGTACTAACTATGGCTACACCTTC.

J is TRBJ1-1 and V is TRBV9; no firm D call. The CDR3 length is 13 residues. CDR1 is SGDLS, CDR2 YYNGEE, per germline. Trimming left V 1 base short and J 2 bases short, with 6 bases between. The CDR3 DNA sequence: TGTGCCAGCAGCGTACAAACTAACACTGAAGCTTTCTTT. Protein product: CASSVQTNTEAFF.

This clonotype was counted many times. The rearrangement joins TRBV7-2 to TRBJ2-7; 7 nucleotides line up with TRBD1. CDR3 size: 14 residues. The germline V gene encodes CDR1 SGHTA and CDR2 FQGNSA. The junction had 6 bases not matched to a gene; V was cut back by 2 bases and J by 5 bases. CDR3 coding DNA: TGTGCCAGCAGCTTAAGAACAGGGGTCGACGAGCAGTACTTC. Translation: CASSLRTGVDEQYF. Full variable domain (rest looked up from reference TRBV7-2 and TRBJ2-7): GAGVSQSPSNKVTEKGKDVELRCDPISGHTALYWYRQSLGQGLEFLIYFQGNSAPDKSGLPSDRFSAERTGGSVSTLTIQRTQQEDSAVYLCASSLRTGVDEQYFGPGTRLTVT.

V is TRBV6-5 and J is TRBJ1-2; D remains unclear. The germline CDR1 and CDR2 sequences are MNHEY and SVGAGI. The CDR3 covers 11 residues. Between the trimmed V and J ends, which lost 7 bases and 8 bases, there was a span of 11 bases. The CDR3 reads CASTGDWGYTF. The CDR3 DNA follows: TGTGCCAGCACGGGTGACTGGGGCTACACCTTC.

This sequence joins TRBV6-2 or TRBV6-3 and TRBJ1-6, with D possibly TRBD1 on 6 matching bases. Germline lookup yields CDR1 MNHEY and CDR2 SVGEGT. The CDR3 runs to 17 residues. The ends were cut back, 7 bases at V and 0 bases at J, with 16 bases in the middle. The CDR3 sequence is CASNINRDLSYNSPLHF. The CDR3 DNA reads as TGTGCCAGCAACATCAACAGGGATCTCTCCTATAATTCACCCCTCCACTTT.

V is TRBV20-1 and J is TRBJ2-1; either TRBD1 or TRBD2 may supply D (5 bases each). The germline V gene has CDR1 DFQATT and CDR2 SNEGSKA (reference sequence). V was pared by 6 bases and J by 8 bases, with 17 bases between. The CDR3 has 13 residues. CDR3 region: CSAPELGEHEQFF. The CDR3 DNA reads as TGCAGTGCCCCGGAATTAGGGGAGCATGAGCAGTTCTTC.

Details on this clonotype: A clone one base away is much larger, so this may be a read error. The J gene is TRBJ1-2, the V gene TRBV6-5; no reliable D call. The germline V gene has CDR1 MNHEY and CDR2 SVGAGI. V lost 2 bases and J 10 bases, leaving 20 bases between the germline ends. This CDR3 region has 15 residues. The CDR3 sequence: CASSYRPIQLFDYTF. The CDR3 DNA follows: TGTGCCAGCAGTTACCGTCCCATACAGTTATTTGACTACACCTTC.

Concerning this clonotype: A much larger clonotype is one base distant, so this may be a read error. The chain has TRBV4-2 and TRBJ2-1, with a tentative D call TRBD1 (5 bases). The V and J ends lost 5 bases and 8 bases respectively, with 19 bases between them. The CDR3 is 15 amino acids. Germline V gene data show CDR1 as LGHNA and CDR2 as YNFKEQ. CDR3 amino acids: CASSGKGQGCDEQFF. For the CDR3, the DNA is TGTGCCAGCAGCGGAAAGGGGCAGGGATGCGATGAGCAGTTCTTC.

The chain uses TRBV5-1 and TRBJ2-6; no firm D call. From germline, CDR1 is SGHRS and CDR2 YFSETQ. The CDR3 has 15 residues. Deletions cut 4 bases from V and 4 bases from J, with 12 bases between. The chain's CDR3 is CASSASLSGANVLTF. Written as DNA, the CDR3 is TGCGCCAGCAGCGCGTCCCTATCCGGGGCCAACGTCCTGACTTTC.

The rearrangement uses TRBV5-1 and TRBJ2-7; D remains unclear. Near its end, the DNA agrees better with TRBJ2-5, so the J call may be wrong. Germline V gene lookup returns CDR1 SGHRS and CDR2 YFSETQ. This CDR3 spans 14 amino acids. DNA for the CDR3: TGCGCCAGCAGCTTGGGTAACTCAGAAGAGACCCAGTACTTC. Residues: CASSLGNSEETQYF.

This clonotype was found many times. V gene TRBV7-6 combines with J gene TRBJ2-1, with D possibly matching TRBD2 (7 bases). Trimming left V 1 base short and J 0 bases short, with 16 bases between. Looked up from germline, CDR1 is SGHVS and CDR2 is FNYEAQ. CDR3 size: 18 residues. In nucleotides, the CDR3 is TGTGCCAGCAGCTTAGTCGGAACAGGGAGGGACTCCTACAATGAGCAGTTCTTC. Residues: CASSLVGTGRDSYNEQFF.

This clonotype came up many times. The chain has TRBV28 and TRBJ2-5; 9 bases are a match to TRBD1. Trimming took 5 bases from V and 4 from J; bases not matched to a gene: 8. Germline V gene lookup returns CDR1 MDHEN and CDR2 SYDVKM. CDR3 length: 15 residues. The CDR3 reads CASSTHRGRGETQYF. The CDR3 DNA reads as TGTGCCAGCAGTACCCACAGGGGGCGCGGAGAGACCCAGTACTTC.

The table lists this clonotype with many counts. CDR3: CSARFDSRGTDTQYF. The CDR3 nucleotides are TGCAGTGCTAGGTTCGACTCAAGGGGCACAGATACGCAGTATTTT. The rearrangement uses TRBV20-1 and TRBJ2-3; no clear D gene. This CDR3 comprises 15 residues. The germline V gene has CDR1 DFQATT and CDR2 SNEGSKA (reference sequence). V shed 3 bases and J shed 1 base, with 14 bases lying between them.

This clonotype was seen ten or more times. V is TRBV7-6 and J is TRBJ2-3, with D perhaps matching TRBD1 (6 bases). Germline values: CDR1 SGHVS, CDR2 FNYEAQ. The V end was cut by 6 bases, the J end by 2 bases, with 15 bases between. The CDR3 runs 15 residues. CDR3 region: CASSEGVRATDTQYF. The CDR3 DNA is TGTGCCAGCAGTGAGGGGGTTAGAGCCACAGATACGCAGTATTTT.

This clonotype has a count of ten or more. V is TRBV27 and J is TRBJ2-3, with TRBD1 matching 10 bases. The CDR3 runs to 16 residues. J was trimmed by 1 base and V by 2 bases; bases with no gene match: 3. The germline V gene has CDR1 MNHEY and CDR2 SMNVEV (reference sequence). Here the CDR3 reads CASSLDGQGGTDTQYF. In DNA form, the CDR3 reads TGTGCCAGCAGTTTAGACGGACAGGGGGGCACAGATACGCAGTATTTT.

Ten or more counts support this clonotype. The rearrangement uses TRBV5-1 and TRBJ2-3, with TRBD1 identical over 8 bases. There are 12 residues in the CDR3. With V trimmed by 4 bases and J by 14 bases, 9 bases remained unmatched. The V gene's germline CDR1 is SGHRS and CDR2 YFSETQ. The CDR3 region is CASSAGQESPYF. In DNA form, the CDR3 reads TGCGCCAGCAGCGCGGGACAGGAAAGCCCGTATTTT.

The chain recombines TRBV7-9 with TRBJ2-7; TRBD2 matches at 7 bases. The CDR3 is made up of 17 amino acids. Germline V gives CDR1 SEHNR, CDR2 FQNEAQ (reference sequence). With V trimmed by 4 bases and J by 0 bases, 12 bases remained unmatched. This chain's CDR3 is CASSYGGGTKGSYEQYF. The DNA of the CDR3 is TGTGCCAGCAGCTATGGGGGGGGGACCAAAGGCTCCTACGAGCAGTACTTC.

The chain is built from TRBV20-1 and TRBJ1-2; a weak D match, TRBD1 (5 bases). The CDR3 is 14 residues long. CDR1 and CDR2 from the germline V gene are DFQATT and SNEGSKA (reference sequence). Trimming cost V 4 bases and J 0 bases, with 12 bases left between them. The CDR3 DNA follows: TGCAGTGCTACAACCCGACAGACTAACTATGGCTACACCTTC. Encoded protein: CSATTRQTNYGYTF.

To note about this clonotype: It may be a read error: a sequence one base away is much more abundant. V and J are TRBV6-1 and TRBJ2-4, with TRBD2 matching over 11 bases. The last part of the DNA fits TRBJ2-7 better; the J call may be wrong. Germline CDR1 is MNHNS and CDR2 is SASEGT. This CDR3 region has 16 residues. The CDR3 loop reads CTSSEVEVAGGYEQYF. The CDR3 nucleotides read TGTACCAGCAGTGAAGTTGAGGTAGCGGGGGGGTACGAGCAGTACTTC.

This clonotype was seen many times. A single base separates this from a much larger clone, so it may be a read error. CDR3 residues: CASSPGTGRSGANVRTF. CDR3 bases: TGTGCCAGCAGTCCCGGGACAGGCCGCTCTGGGGCCAACGTCCGGACTTTC. The rearrangement uses TRBV6-1 and TRBJ2-6; 8 positions match TRBD1. The germline V gene has CDR1 MNHNS and CDR2 SASEGT. This CDR3 region has 17 residues.

This clonotype was counted at least ten times. The chain recombines TRBV9 with TRBJ2-2; TRBD2 might be the D (7 bases). V lost 3 bases and J 6 bases, leaving 9 bases between the germline ends. Germline V gene sequence: CDR1 SGDLS, CDR2 YYNGEE. CDR3 length: 13 residues. The CDR3 spells CASSAGGPGELFF. The DNA for the CDR3 is TGTGCCAGCAGCGCCGGGGGGCCCGGGGAGCTGTTTTTT.

Comments on this clonotype: A clone one base away is much larger, so this may be a read error. The genes are TRBV6-6 and TRBJ2-1; D possibly uses TRBD1 or TRBD2 (6 bases each). Germline V gene lookup returns CDR1 MNHNY and CDR2 SVGAGI (reference sequence). V lost 6 bases, J lost 4 bases, and 13 bases lay in between. CDR3 length: 14 residues. This chain's CDR3 is CASRYEGGYNEQFF. CDR3 DNA sequence: TGTGCCAGCAGGTACGAGGGGGGTTACAATGAGCAGTTCTTC.

The rearrangement uses TRBV11-2 and TRBJ2-6; possibly TRBD1 for D (6 bases). Germline V lookup: CDR1 SGHAT, CDR2 FQNNGV. CDR3 length equals 15 residues. Trimming shortened V by 5 bases and J by 4 bases, and 12 bases separated the two germline ends. This CDR3 is CASSLTGPGANVLTF. CDR3 bases: TGTGCCAGCAGCCTTACAGGGCCCGGGGCCAACGTCCTGACTTTC.

This clonotype was seen many times. V is TRBV5-1 and J is TRBJ2-3, with 7 bases lining up with TRBD1. Germline CDR1 is SGHRS and CDR2 is YFSETQ. V was pared by 0 bases and J by 5 bases, with 3 bases of the junction left unmatched. This CDR3 has 14 amino acids. CDR3 amino acids: CASSLVDRVDTQYF. CDR3 in DNA: TGCGCCAGCAGCTTGGTTGACAGGGTAGATACGCAGTATTTT.

There are many counts of this clonotype. The rearrangement uses TRBV5-5 and TRBJ1-4; 8 bases match TRBD1. V gave up 2 bases and J gave up 2 bases; unmatched junction bases: 5. This CDR3 comprises 16 residues. Germline V lookup: CDR1 SGHKS, CDR2 YYEKEE (reference sequence). CDR3: CASSFGQGTTNEKLFF. The CDR3 nucleotides read TGTGCCAGCAGCTTTGGACAGGGAACGACTAATGAAAAACTGTTTTTT.